This T cell receptor (beta chain) was sequenced in a study of blood T cells in healthy people across ages. Overall study results and limits: From one million sequenced T cells, diversity estimates were lower bounds. In older individuals, TCR beta diversity per million T cells was lower, falling roughly linearly with age. The long-lived group displayed more naive CD4+ cells, plus higher diversity, than the aged donors did.

Germline CDR1 and CDR2: DFQATT and SNEGSKA (reference sequence). This CDR3 contains 11 residues. Trimming took off 1 base at V and 4 bases at J, with 2 bases between the two ends. A second PCR, run for about 7 to 11 cycles, used a sample-barcoded 5' primer plus a J-beta primer mix. Each of the cDNA molecules was tagged by a template-switch adaptor with 12 random nucleotides. TCRdb used MiXCR to reprocess the 5' RACE reads, holding one entry per CDR3 protein. The sample lists some 1.4 million distinct CDR3 sequences; around 39% were seen once. Comments on this clonotype: The antigen remains undetermined.

The J gene is TRBJ1-3, the V gene TRBV20-1; D uncertain. The sample consisted of blood. This sequence originates from a woman younger than 35 in good health. The DNA of the CDR3 is TGCAGTGCTAGAGGGGGAAACACCATATATTTT. Its protein product is CSARGGNTIYF.